These 21 T cell receptor beta chains were all obtained from the same sample, sequenced in a study of OX40 agonist ivuxolimab in advanced cancers. Repertoires were generated with immunoSEQ multiplex PCR, while TCRdb's copy carries only in-frame clones and drops some. There are some 45,000 clones in the sample; under 90% occur only once, and approximately 25% lies in the top ten. The specimen comprised CD4+ or CD8+ T cells sorted from blood, sampled in a trial of the OX40 agonist ivuxolimab. The receptors stem from an adult with an advanced solid tumor such as melanoma, head and neck, liver or kidney cancer.

The chain employs TRBV10-3 and TRBJ1-2, with 7 bases aligning to TRBD1. The CDR3 runs 14 residues. Germline CDR1 ENHRY, CDR2 SYGVKD. The trim removed 6 bases at V and 2 bases at J, leaving 6 bases unmatched. The DNA of the CDR3 is TGTGCCATCAGGGGGACAGAGATAAACTATGGCTACACCTTC. Encoded protein: CAIRGTEINYGYTF.

The gene calls are TRBV29-1 and TRBJ1-1; no firm D call. The germline V gene encodes CDR1 SQVTM and CDR2 ANQGSEA. The CDR3 loop spans 13 amino acids. With 7 bases removed from V and 3 bases from J, the gap between germline ends came to 15 bases. This CDR3 is CSGVWASYTEAFF. As DNA, the CDR3 is TGCAGCGGGGTTTGGGCCAGTTACACTGAAGCTTTCTTT.

The chain uses TRBV7-2 and TRBJ1-1; D ambiguous. The CDR3 is 14 amino acids. Trimming shortened V by 2 bases and J by 1 base, and 8 bases separated the two germline ends. Germline CDR1 and CDR2: SGHTA and FQGNSA. CDR3 residues: CASSLRRKNTEAFF. CDR3 coding DNA: TGTGCCAGCAGCTTACGGCGAAAGAACACTGAAGCTTTCTTT. Supplemented by reference TRBV7-2 and TRBJ1-1, the full variable domain reads GAGVSQSPSNKVTEKGKDVELRCDPISGHTALYWYRQSLGQGLEFLIYFQGNSAPDKSGLPSDRFSAERTGGSVSTLTIQRTQQEDSAVYLCASSLRRKNTEAFFGQGTRLTVV.

This chain connects TRBV19 to TRBJ1-3, with D possibly matching TRBD1 (5 bases). Trimming stripped 10 bases from V and 2 bases from J, with 30 bases between. This CDR3 is 19 amino acids long. CDR1 LNHDA and CDR2 SQIVND come from the germline V gene (reference sequence). CDR3 residues: CATTRQRWAVHSPGNTIYF. As DNA, the CDR3 is TGTGCCACTACTAGACAGAGATGGGCTGTCCATTCCCCTGGAAACACCATATATTTT.

This clone appeared a single time. This sequence joins TRBV6-1 and TRBJ1-5, with D uncertain. This CDR3 comprises 15 residues. Per germline, CDR1 MNHNS and CDR2 SASEGT. V was clipped by 1 base and J by 0 bases, with 7 bases between them. CDR3 sequence (DNA): TGTGCCAGCAGTGAAGTTCGGATTAGCAATCAGCCCCAGCATTTT. Encoded protein: CASSEVRISNQPQHF.

The J gene is TRBJ2-3, the V gene TRBV25-1, with a possible D match to TRBD1 (5 bases). This CDR3 region has 14 residues. The germline V and J ends were trimmed by 4 bases and 0 bases, with 8 bases remaining between them. Germline CDR1 MGHDK, CDR2 SYGVNS. CDR3 bases: TGTGCCAGCAGTGGGGGCCTTAGCACAGATACGCAGTATTTT. Encoded protein: CASSGGLSTDTQYF.

This clone was recorded a few times. The chain recombines TRBV7-9 with TRBJ2-1; TRBD1 matches at 10 bases. V lost 5 bases, J lost 5 bases, and 6 bases stayed unmatched. CDR1 is SEHNR and CDR2 is FQNEAQ in the germline V gene (reference sequence). The CDR3 length is 15 residues. CDR3 DNA: TGTGCCAGCAGCGAGGACAGGGGGGTTCACAATGAGCAGTTCTTC. Encoded protein: CASSEDRGVHNEQFF. Filled out from reference TRBV7-9 and TRBJ2-1, the complete variable domain reads DTGVSQNPRHKITKRGQNVTFRCDPISEHNRLYWYRQTLGQGPEFLTYFQNEAQLEKSRLLSDRFSAERPKGSFSTLEIQRTEQGDSAMYLCASSEDRGVHNEQFFGPGTRLTVL.

V usage is TRBV9 and J usage is TRBJ2-6; D may be TRBD1 (5 bases). CDR3 size: 15 residues. Trimming removed 0 bases from V and 2 bases from J, with 6 bases in between. Germline V gene data show CDR1 as SGDLS and CDR2 as YYNGEE. CDR3 coding DNA: TGTGCCAGCAGCGTAGAAGGGGCTGGGGCCAACGTCCTGACTTTC. Translation gives CASSVEGAGANVLTF.

This clone was seen a handful of times. The chain has TRBV30 and TRBJ1-5; TRBD1 matches at 8 bases. The germline V gene has CDR1 GTSNPN and CDR2 SVGIG (reference sequence). The ends lost 3 bases at V and 7 bases at J; junction bases unmatched: 11. The CDR3 has 15 amino acids. CDR3 DNA sequence: TGTGCCTGGAGCTCCGGGACAGGTTCGAGCCAGCCCCAGCATTTT. Amino acid sequence: CAWSSGTGSSQPQHF. Full variable domain (remainder filled in from reference TRBV30 and TRBJ1-5): SQTIHQWPATLVQPVGSPLSLECTVEGTSNPNLYWYRQAAGRGLQLLFYSVGIGQISSEVPQNLSASRPQDRQFILSSKKLLLSDSGFYLCAWSSGTGSSQPQHFGDGTRLSIL.

This clone was seen only once. This CDR3 is also generated by other DNA sequences in the sample. The chain links TRBV27 to TRBJ1-5, with D hard to call. Germline lookup yields CDR1 MNHEY and CDR2 SMNVEV (reference sequence). Between the trimmed V and J ends, which lost 2 bases and 1 base, there was a span of 6 bases. The CDR3 is made up of 14 amino acids. The CDR3 nucleotides read TGTGCCAGCAGTTTAATCGGCAGCAATCAGCCCCAGCATTTT. Amino acid sequence: CASSLIGSNQPQHF.

The J gene is TRBJ2-5, the V gene TRBV6-5; tentative D call: TRBD1 (5 bases). There are 15 residues in the CDR3. The germline V and J ends were trimmed by 0 bases and 1 base, with 9 bases remaining between them. Germline V gene sequence: CDR1 MNHEY, CDR2 SVGAGI. The CDR3 coding sequence is TGTGCCAGCAGTTACTCAACAGGCTTCCAAGAGACCCAGTACTTC. Its protein product is CASSYSTGFQETQYF.

This clone was seen a handful of times. This chain links TRBV14 with TRBJ1-2; 7 bases agree with TRBD1. CDR1 is SGHDN and CDR2 is FVKESK in the germline V gene. The CDR3 covers 12 residues. V was pared by 4 bases and J by 10 bases, with 6 bases of the junction left unmatched. The CDR3 protein is CASSLGQAPYTF. CDR3 in DNA: TGTGCCAGCAGCCTTGGACAGGCACCCTACACCTTC.

This chain uses TRBV11-2 with TRBJ2-5; TRBD1 matches 8 bases. Judging by the DNA end, TRBJ2-7 fits better; the J call may be wrong. The CDR3 spans 15 residues. Germline loops: CDR1 SGHAT, CDR2 FQNNGV. CDR3 residues: CASRRPGTGQYEQYF. DNA of the CDR3: TGTGCCAGCAGGCGCCCCGGGACAGGACAGTACGAGCAGTACTTC.

The chain joins TRBV5-6 to TRBJ2-4, with a weak D call TRBD2 (5 bases). Per the germline V gene, CDR1 is SGHDT and CDR2 is YYEEEE. With 0 bases removed from V and 3 bases from J, the gap between germline ends came to 13 bases. The CDR3 spans 16 residues. CDR3 bases: TGTGCCAGCAGCTTGGATGTCTCCGGAGGCAAAAACATTCAGTACTTC. Protein product: CASSLDVSGGKNIQYF.

V gene TRBV2 combines with J gene TRBJ2-4; TRBD2 agrees at 8 bases. With 4 bases clipped from V and 5 bases from J, the junction kept 4 bases outside the gene matches. There are 14 residues in the CDR3. In germline, CDR1 is SNHLY, CDR2 FYNNEI. The DNA for the CDR3 is TGTGCCAGCAGTGCAGGGCGGGGGGAAAACATTCAGTACTTC. Protein product: CASSAGRGENIQYF. Filled out from reference TRBV2 and TRBJ2-4, the complete variable domain reads EPEVTQTPSHQVTQMGQEVILRCVPISNHLYFYWYRQILGQKVEFLVSFYNNEISEKSEIFDDQFSVERPDGSNFTLKIRSTKLEDSAMYFCASSAGRGENIQYFGAGTRLSVL.

This clone was seen a few times. CDR3 amino acids: CASSEATGPHEQYF. As DNA, the CDR3 is TGTGCCAGCAGTGAAGCCACAGGGCCCCACGAGCAGTACTTC. The gene calls are TRBV6-1 and TRBJ2-7; TRBD1 is a possible D gene (6 bases). The germline gives CDR1 MNHNS, CDR2 SASEGT. With 0 bases removed from V and 5 bases from J, the gap between germline ends came to 11 bases. The CDR3 contains 14 residues.

The chain is built from TRBV27 and TRBJ1-5; the D is unclear. Germline values: CDR1 MNHEY, CDR2 SMNVEV (reference sequence). The V gene lost 2 bases and the J gene lost 1 base, with 12 bases spanning the gap. This CDR3 comprises 16 residues. CDR3 protein: CASSLIGSLSNQPQHF. Written as DNA, the CDR3 is TGTGCCAGCAGTTTAATTGGTAGTCTGAGCAATCAGCCCCAGCATTTT.

In this sample, this clone turned up once. The V gene is TRBV2, the J gene TRBJ2-5, with TRBD2 as a possible D gene (6 bases). This CDR3 contains 13 residues. Germline loops: CDR1 SNHLY, CDR2 FYNNEI. V shed 4 bases and J shed 7 bases, with 13 bases lying between them. The CDR3 DNA reads TGTGCCAGCAGTGTGGAGGGATATGGGACCCAGTACTTC. Translated, it gives CASSVEGYGTQYF.

The rearrangement joins TRBV2 to TRBJ2-5; unclear D gene. The germline gives CDR1 SNHLY, CDR2 FYNNEI. Trimming pared 2 bases from V and 4 bases from J, leaving 11 bases between. The CDR3 is made up of 14 amino acids. DNA for the CDR3: TGTGCCAGCAGTGAATTTAAGGTCTCAGAGACCCAGTACTTC. This sequence encodes CASSEFKVSETQYF.

This clone has only one observation. The genes are TRBV6-5 and TRBJ2-7; maybe TRBD2 (5 bases). Germline V lookup: CDR1 MNHEY, CDR2 SVGAGI. The CDR3 is 12 amino acids. Trimming cost V 11 bases and J 3 bases, with 14 bases left between them. The CDR3 spells CAVGGKVYEQYF. As DNA, the CDR3 is TGTGCCGTAGGAGGCAAGGTCTACGAGCAGTACTTC.

This clone was seen a few times. V is TRBV28 and J is TRBJ2-1; 9 bases line up with TRBD2. CDR3 length: 17 amino acids. Germline CDR1 and CDR2: MDHEN and SYDVKM. J gave up 9 bases and V 3 bases, and 15 bases lay outside the gene matches. This chain's CDR3 is CASSFRGKGLAGFEQFF. CDR3 in DNA: TGTGCCAGCAGTTTTAGGGGGAAGGGGCTAGCGGGATTTGAGCAGTTCTTC.